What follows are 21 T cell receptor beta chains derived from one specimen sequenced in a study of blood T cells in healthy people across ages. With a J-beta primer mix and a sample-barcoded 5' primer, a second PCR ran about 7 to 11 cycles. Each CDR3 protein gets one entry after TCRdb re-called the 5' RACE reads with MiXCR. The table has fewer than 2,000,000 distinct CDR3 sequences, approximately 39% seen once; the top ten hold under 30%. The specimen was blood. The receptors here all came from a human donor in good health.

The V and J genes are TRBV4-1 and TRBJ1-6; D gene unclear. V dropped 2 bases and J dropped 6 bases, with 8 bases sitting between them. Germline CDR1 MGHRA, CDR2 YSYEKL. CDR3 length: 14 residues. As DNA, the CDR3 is TGCGCCAGCAGCCAACCTAAAGCTAATTCACCCCTCCACTTT. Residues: CASSQPKANSPLHF.

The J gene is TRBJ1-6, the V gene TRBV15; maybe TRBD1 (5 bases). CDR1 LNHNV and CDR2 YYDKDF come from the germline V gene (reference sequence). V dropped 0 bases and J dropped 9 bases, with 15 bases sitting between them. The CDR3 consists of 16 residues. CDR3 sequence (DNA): TGTGCCACCAGCAGAGATGGAACAGGACGGGGTTCACCCCTCCACTTT. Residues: CATSRDGTGRGSPLHF.

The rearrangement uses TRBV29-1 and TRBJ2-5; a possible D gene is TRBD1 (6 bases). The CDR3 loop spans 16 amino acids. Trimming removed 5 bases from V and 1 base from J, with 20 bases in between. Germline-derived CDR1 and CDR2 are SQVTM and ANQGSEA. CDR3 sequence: CSVIGGNLGPQETQYF. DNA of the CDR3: TGCAGCGTTATAGGGGGAAACTTGGGCCCCCAAGAGACCCAGTACTTC.

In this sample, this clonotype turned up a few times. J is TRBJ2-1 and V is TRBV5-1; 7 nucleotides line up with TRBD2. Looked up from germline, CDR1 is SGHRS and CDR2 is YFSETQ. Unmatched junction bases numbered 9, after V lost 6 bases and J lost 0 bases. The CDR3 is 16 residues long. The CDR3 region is CASTTSRGSSYNEQFF. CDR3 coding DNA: TGCGCCAGCACCACGTCGCGGGGGAGCTCCTACAATGAGCAGTTCTTC.

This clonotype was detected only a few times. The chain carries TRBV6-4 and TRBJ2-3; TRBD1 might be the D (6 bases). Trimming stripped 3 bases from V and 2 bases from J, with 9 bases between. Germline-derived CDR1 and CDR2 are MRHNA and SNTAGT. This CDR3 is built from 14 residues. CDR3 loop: CASSEGAPTDTQYF. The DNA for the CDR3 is TGTGCCAGCAGTGAGGGGGCCCCCACAGATACGCAGTATTTT.

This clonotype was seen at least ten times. The CDR3: CSVRTRGNADTQYF. In nucleotides, the CDR3 is TGCAGCGTGAGGACAAGGGGCAACGCAGATACGCAGTATTTT. This chain links TRBV29-1 with TRBJ2-3, with TRBD1 as a possible D gene (5 bases). Germline CDR1 reads SQVTM; CDR2 reads ANQGSEA. V lost 6 bases and J 4 bases, leaving 17 bases between the germline ends. This CDR3 is built from 14 residues.

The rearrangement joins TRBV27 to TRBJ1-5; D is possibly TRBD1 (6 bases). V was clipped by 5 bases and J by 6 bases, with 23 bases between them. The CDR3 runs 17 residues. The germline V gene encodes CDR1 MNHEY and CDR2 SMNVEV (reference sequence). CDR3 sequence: CASSPNPATGWAQPQHF. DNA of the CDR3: TGTGCCAGCAGTCCCAACCCAGCGACAGGTTGGGCTCAGCCCCAGCATTTT.

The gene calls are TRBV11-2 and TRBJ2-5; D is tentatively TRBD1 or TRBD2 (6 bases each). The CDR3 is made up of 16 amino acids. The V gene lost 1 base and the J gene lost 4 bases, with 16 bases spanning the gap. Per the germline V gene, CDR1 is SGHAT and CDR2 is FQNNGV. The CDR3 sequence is CASSLVGGGLGETQYF. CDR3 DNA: TGTGCCAGCAGCTTAGTAGGGGGAGGATTGGGAGAGACCCAGTACTTC.

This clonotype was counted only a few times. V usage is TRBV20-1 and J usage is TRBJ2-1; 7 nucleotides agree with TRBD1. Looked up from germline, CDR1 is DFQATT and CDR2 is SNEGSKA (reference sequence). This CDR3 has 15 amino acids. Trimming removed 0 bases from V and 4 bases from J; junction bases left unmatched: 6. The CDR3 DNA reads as TGCAGTGCTAGAGACCGGGACAGCCCTTACAATGAGCAGTTCTTC. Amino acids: CSARDRDSPYNEQFF.

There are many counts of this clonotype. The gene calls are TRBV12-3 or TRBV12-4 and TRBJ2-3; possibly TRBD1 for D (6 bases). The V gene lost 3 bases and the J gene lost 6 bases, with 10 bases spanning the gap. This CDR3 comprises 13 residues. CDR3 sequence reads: CASSLVRGDTQYF. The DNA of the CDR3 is TGTGCCAGCAGTTTGGTCAGGGGTGATACGCAGTATTTT.

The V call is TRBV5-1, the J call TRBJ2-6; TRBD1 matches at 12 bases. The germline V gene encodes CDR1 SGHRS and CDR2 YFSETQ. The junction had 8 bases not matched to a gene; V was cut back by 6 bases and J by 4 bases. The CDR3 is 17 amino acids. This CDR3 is CASTGTGGATGANVLTF. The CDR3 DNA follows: TGCGCCAGCACGGGGACAGGGGGCGCAACCGGGGCCAACGTCCTGACTTTC.

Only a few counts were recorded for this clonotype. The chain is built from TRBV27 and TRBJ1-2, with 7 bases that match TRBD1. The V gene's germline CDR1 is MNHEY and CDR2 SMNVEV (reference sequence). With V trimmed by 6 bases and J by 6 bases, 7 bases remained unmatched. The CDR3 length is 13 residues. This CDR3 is CASSPTGNNGYTF. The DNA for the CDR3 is TGTGCCAGCAGCCCGACAGGGAATAATGGCTACACCTTC.

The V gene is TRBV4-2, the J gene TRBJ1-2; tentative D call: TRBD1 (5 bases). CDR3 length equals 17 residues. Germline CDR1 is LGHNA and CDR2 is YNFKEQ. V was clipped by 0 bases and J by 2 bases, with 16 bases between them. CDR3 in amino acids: CASSQDYWGEQNYGYTF. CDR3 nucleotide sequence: TGTGCCAGCAGCCAAGATTATTGGGGGGAGCAGAACTATGGCTACACCTTC.

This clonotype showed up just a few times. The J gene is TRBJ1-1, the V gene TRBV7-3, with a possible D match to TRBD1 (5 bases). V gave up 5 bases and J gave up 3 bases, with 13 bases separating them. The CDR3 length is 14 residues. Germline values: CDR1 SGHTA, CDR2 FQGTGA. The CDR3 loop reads CASSQTGGDTEAFF. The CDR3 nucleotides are TGTGCCAGCAGCCAAACCGGGGGGGACACTGAAGCTTTCTTT.

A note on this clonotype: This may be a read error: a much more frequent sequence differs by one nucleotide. CDR3 region: CATSVGGAYDEQYF. CDR3 bases: TGTGCCACCAGTGTTGGGGGCGCTTACGACGAGCAGTACTTC. This chain joins TRBV10-3 and TRBJ2-7; D possibly corresponds to TRBD1 (6 bases). Germline V gives CDR1 ENHRY, CDR2 SYGVKD. The CDR3 totals 14 residues.

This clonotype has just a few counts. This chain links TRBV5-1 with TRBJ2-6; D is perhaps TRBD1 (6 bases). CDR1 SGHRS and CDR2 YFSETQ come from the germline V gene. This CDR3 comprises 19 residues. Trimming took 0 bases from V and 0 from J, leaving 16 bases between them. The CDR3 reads CASSLVPQGSNSGANVLTF. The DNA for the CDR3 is TGCGCCAGCAGCTTGGTGCCCCAGGGGAGTAACTCTGGGGCCAACGTCCTGACTTTC.

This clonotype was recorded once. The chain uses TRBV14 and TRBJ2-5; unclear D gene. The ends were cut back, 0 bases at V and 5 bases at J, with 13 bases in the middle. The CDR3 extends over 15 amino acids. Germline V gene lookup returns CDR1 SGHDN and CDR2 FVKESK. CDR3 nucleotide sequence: TGTGCCAGCAGCCAAGATTGGTGGGCAACGGAGACCCAGTACTTC. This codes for CASSQDWWATETQYF.

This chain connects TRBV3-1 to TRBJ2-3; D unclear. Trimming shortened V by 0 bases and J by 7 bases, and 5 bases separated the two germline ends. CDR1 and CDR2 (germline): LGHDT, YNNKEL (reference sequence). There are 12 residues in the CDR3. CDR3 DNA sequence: TGTGCCAGCAGCCAAGATCCAAATACGCAGTATTTT. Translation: CASSQDPNTQYF.

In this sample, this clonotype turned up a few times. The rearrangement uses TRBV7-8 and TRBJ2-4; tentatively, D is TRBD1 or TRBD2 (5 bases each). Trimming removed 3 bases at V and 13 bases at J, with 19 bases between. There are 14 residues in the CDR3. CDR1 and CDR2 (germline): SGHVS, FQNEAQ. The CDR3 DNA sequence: TGTGCCAGCAGCTTGGGCAGGGAAAGCGGAGAGCAGTACTTC. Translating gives CASSLGRESGEQYF.

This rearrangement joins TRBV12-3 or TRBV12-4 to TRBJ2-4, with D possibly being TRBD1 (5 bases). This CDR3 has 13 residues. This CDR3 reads CVGRSGFVNIQYF. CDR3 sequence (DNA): TGTGTCGGCAGGTCAGGGTTCGTAAACATTCAGTACTTC.

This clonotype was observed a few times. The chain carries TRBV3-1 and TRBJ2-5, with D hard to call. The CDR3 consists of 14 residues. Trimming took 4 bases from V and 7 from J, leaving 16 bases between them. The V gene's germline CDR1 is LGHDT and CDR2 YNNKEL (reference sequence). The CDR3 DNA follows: TGTGCCAGCAGCCCCGAGTCCCAAACTGGGACCCAGTACTTC. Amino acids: CASSPESQTGTQYF.